This T cell receptor (beta chain) was sequenced for a study of metastatic and nonmetastatic thyroid tumors (dated by TCRdb to 2018 to 2020). Study-level background: Repertoires were compared across peripheral blood and tumor or nodule tissue samples from malignant and benign thyroid patients.

Note on this clone: The target of this receptor is not known. An end of the junction does not agree with germline; a read error may underlie this.

General conclusions and limits of the study: TCR beta diversity was reported as significantly higher in malignant tumors than in benign nodules, in both blood and tumor samples.

No patient had received any treatment before thyroid surgery. Using T-cell receptor beta sequencing, the researchers looked back retrospectively at clinical samples from patients, gathered between the early 2010s and the late 2010s. Receptors were amplified or captured by PCR. Data came from an Illumina HiSeq 4000. High-throughput sequencing was used to profile the TCR beta-chain CDR3 region of every patient. The source study handled its data this way. The researchers built a classifier to tell apart papillary thyroid cancer patients with distant metastasis, based on CDR3 differences among clinicopathological groups. The Shannon index was used to measure repertoire diversity, and the Morisita-Horn index was used to measure how similar tumor and blood repertoires were. The public sequencing data were trimmed at Q25 with fastp and processed into clonotypes with MiXCR by TCRdb, which kept only in-frame beta chains. These V and J calls are TCRdb output, not the study's own analysis. The sample data list roughly 55,000 clones, and about a sixth of these were observed just once. The ten largest clones take up roughly a tenth of the sample.

The germline V gene (reference sequence) specifies WNHNN as CDR1 and SYGVQD as CDR2. From the cysteine up to the phenylalanine, the CDR3 has a length of 19 residues. The sequence is cut down to CDR3 DNA, 57 bases in frame from base 1. Rearrangement joined TRBV10-1 to TRBJ2-6, and possibly TRBD1, on 5 matching bases. The sequence came from a male donor with papillary thyroid cancer or a benign thyroid nodule (not recorded which). Some clones in this sample may be carry-over from other donors' samples. Sequenced: blood. The CDR3 region has the sequence CASSDVLRKTSSGADVLTF. In nucleotide form, the sequence is TGCGCCAGCAGTGATGTTCTGCGGAAAACCTCCTCTGGGGCCGACGTCCTGACTTTC.